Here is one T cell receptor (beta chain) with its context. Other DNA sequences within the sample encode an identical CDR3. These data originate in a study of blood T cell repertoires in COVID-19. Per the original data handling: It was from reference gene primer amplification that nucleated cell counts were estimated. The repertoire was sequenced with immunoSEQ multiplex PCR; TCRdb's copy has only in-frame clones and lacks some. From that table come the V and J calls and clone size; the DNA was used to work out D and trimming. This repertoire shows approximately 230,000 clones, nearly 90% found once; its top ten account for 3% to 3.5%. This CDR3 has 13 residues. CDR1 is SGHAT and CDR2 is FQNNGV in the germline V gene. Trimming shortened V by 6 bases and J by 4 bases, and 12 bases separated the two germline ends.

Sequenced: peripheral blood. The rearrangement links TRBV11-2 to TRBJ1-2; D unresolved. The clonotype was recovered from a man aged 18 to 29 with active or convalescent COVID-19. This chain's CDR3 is CASSRAVFYGYTF. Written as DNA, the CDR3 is TGTGCCAGCAGTCGCGCGGTATTCTATGGCTACACCTTC.